The text below deals with one T cell receptor beta chain. This sample is drawn from a study of blood T cells in healthy people across ages. With V trimmed by 5 bases and J by 13 bases, 10 bases remained unmatched. The CDR3 contains 14 residues. CDR1 is SGHTA and CDR2 is FQGNSA in the germline V gene. PCR was performed a second time for about 7 to 11 cycles using a sample-barcoded 5' primer and a J-beta primer mix. One entry per CDR3 protein, called by TCRdb with MiXCR from the 5' RACE reads. The sample has hundreds of thousands of distinct CDR3 sequences, 49% seen once; the top ten hold around a third.

The TCR originated in a woman in her sixties or seventies in good health. The chain carries TRBV7-2 and TRBJ2-4, with TRBD2 matching 11 bases. The sequencing input was blood. CDR3 amino acids: CASSPETSGTLQYF. CDR3 nucleotide sequence: TGTGCCAGCAGCCCGGAGACTAGCGGGACGCTACAGTACTTC.